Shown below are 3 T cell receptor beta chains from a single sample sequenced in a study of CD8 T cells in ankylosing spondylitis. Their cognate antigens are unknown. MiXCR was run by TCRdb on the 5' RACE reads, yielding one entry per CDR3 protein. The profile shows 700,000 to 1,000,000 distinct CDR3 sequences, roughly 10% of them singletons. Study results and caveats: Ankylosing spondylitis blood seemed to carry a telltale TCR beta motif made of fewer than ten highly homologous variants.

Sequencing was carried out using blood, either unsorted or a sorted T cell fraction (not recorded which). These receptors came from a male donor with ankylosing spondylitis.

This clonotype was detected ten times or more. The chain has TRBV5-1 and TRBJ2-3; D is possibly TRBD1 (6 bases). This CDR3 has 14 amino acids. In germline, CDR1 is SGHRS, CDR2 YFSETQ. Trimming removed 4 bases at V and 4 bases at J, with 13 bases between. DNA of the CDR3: TGCGCCAGCAGCGTGGAGGACAGCTCAGATACGCAGTATTTT. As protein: CASSVEDSSDTQYF.

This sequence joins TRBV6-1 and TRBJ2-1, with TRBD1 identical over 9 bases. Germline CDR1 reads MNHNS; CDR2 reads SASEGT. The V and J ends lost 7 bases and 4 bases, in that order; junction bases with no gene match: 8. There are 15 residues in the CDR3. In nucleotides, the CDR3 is TGTGCCAGCACACGACAGGGGGATCGTTACAATGAGCAGTTCTTC. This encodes CASTRQGDRYNEQFF.

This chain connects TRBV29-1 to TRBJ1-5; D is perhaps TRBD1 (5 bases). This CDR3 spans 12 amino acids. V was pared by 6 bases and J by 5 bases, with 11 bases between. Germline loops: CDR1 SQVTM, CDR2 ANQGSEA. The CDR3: CSVGGRDQPQHF. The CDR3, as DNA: TGCAGCGTGGGGGGGAGGGATCAGCCCCAGCATTTT.